The rows below give T cell receptor beta chains drawn from one sample of a study of cytomegalovirus exposure and HLA in healthy donors. TCRdb keeps only in-frame clones here, not all; method: immunoSEQ multiplex PCR. This sample yields about 160,000 clones, of which about four fifths are seen a single time; roughly 4.4% belongs to the top ten. Sequencing was done on a sample of PBMCs. Receptor source: a young man in good health and CMV-seronegative. The CDR3 runs from the conserved cysteine through the conserved F or W. Fields, in order: V gene, clone size, D gene, J gene, CDR3 DNA, CDR3 protein. A D gene is named only where the DNA matches it firmly. The size of a clone is reported for some rows only, either as once, few or many, or as a class for expanded clones.

TRBV5-4,.,.,TRBJ1-1,TGTGCCAGCAGCTTGGCACAGCCACTGAACACTGAAGCTTTCTTT,CASSLAQPLNTEAFF
TRBV28,.,.,TRBJ1-6,TGTGCCAGCGCCGATATGCGATCACCCCTCCACTTT,CASADMRSPLHF
TRBV5-1,.,.,TRBJ1-1,TGCGCCACACGGGGTTTGGGCACTGAAGCTTTCTTT,CATRGLGTEAFF
TRBV19,.,TRBD1,TRBJ1-1,TGTGCCAGTAGTATAGATACAGGGGTAACTGAAGCTTTCTTT,CASSIDTGVTEAFF
TRBV27,.,.,TRBJ2-3,TGTGCCAGCAGTACTCGGACAGTGGCGACAGATACGCAGTATTTT,CASSTRTVATDTQYF
TRBV4-1,.,.,TRBJ1-1,TGCGCCAGCAGCCGTCTCGGGGGGCTGTCTGAAGCTTTCTTT,CASSRLGGLSEAFF
TRBV6-1,.,TRBD2,TRBJ2-1,TGTGCCAGCAGTGGGGTAGCGGGTTACTACAATGAGCAGTTCTTC,CASSGVAGYYNEQFF
TRBV9,.,.,TRBJ1-6,TGTGCCAGCACCGCTAAGTTCGGTGAGCCTTCACCCCTCCACTTT,CASTAKFGEPSPLHF
TRBV9,.,TRBD1,TRBJ1-2,TGTGCCAGCAGCGTTTGGACAGGGCTGAACTATGGCTACACCTTC,CASSVWTGLNYGYTF
TRBV5-4,.,TRBD2,TRBJ2-7,TGTGCCAGCAGCTTCGAGACTAGCGGGATCTACGAGCAGTACTTC,CASSFETSGIYEQYF
TRBV28,.,.,TRBJ2-7,TGTGCCAGCAGTCACTCCTACGAGCAGTACTTC,CASSHSYEQYF
TRBV6-1,once,.,TRBJ1-1,TGTGCCAGTCGAGTTATGGTAGGACAGAACACTGAAGCTTTCTTT,CASRVMVGQNTEAFF
TRBV7-2,.,TRBD1,TRBJ1-2,TGTGCCAGCAGCTTAGTCGGGACAGGGGACTATGGCTACACCTTC,CASSLVGTGDYGYTF
TRBV19,.,.,TRBJ2-3,TGTGCCAGTAGTACCCTTGCGTCGGCGCAGTATTTT,CASSTLASAQYF
TRBV15,.,.,TRBJ2-3,TGTGCCACCAGCAGAGATCCGACTAGCACAGATACGCAGTATTTT,CATSRDPTSTDTQYF
TRBV28,.,TRBD1,TRBJ2-7,TGTGCCAGCAGGGACGGACAGGGGTTTTCCTACGAGCAGTACTTC,CASRDGQGFSYEQYF
TRBV27,.,.,TRBJ2-1,TGTGCCAGCAGTTTAGGCCCTTCGCAGTTCTTC,CASSLGPSQFF
TRBV27,.,.,TRBJ2-7,TGTGCCAGCAGTTTCGGGGGAGAGCAGTACTTC,CASSFGGEQYF
TRBV7-3,few,.,TRBJ1-1,TGTGCCAGCAGCTCCGGAGGGTACACTGAAGCTTTCTTT,CASSSGGYTEAFF
TRBV6-1,.,.,TRBJ1-3,TGTGCCAGCAGTGGGGGGAGGGAAGGCAGTATTGGAAACACCATATATTTT,CASSGGREGSIGNTIYF
TRBV18,.,TRBD1,TRBJ2-3,TGTGCCAGCTCGACCACAGGGGTAACGGGTACGCAGTATTTT,CASSTTGVTGTQYF
TRBV27,.,TRBD1,TRBJ2-5,TGTGCCAGCAGCTTAAAAGGACAGGGACTTTTTGAGACCCAGTACTTC,CASSLKGQGLFETQYF
TRBV12-5,.,.,TRBJ2-2,TGTGCTAGTGGTTCTGGAGACAGGCGGACCGGGGAGCTGTTTTTT,CASGSGDRRTGELFF